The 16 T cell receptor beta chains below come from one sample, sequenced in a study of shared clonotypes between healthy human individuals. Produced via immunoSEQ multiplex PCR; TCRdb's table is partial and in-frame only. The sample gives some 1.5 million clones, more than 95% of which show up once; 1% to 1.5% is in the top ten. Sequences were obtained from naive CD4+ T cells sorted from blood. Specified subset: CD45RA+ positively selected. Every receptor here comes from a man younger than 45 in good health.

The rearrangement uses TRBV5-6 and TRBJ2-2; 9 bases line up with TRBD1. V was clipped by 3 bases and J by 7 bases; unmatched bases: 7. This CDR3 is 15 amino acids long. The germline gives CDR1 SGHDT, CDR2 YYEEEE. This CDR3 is CASSWNRGLIGELFF. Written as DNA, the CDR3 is TGTGCCAGCAGCTGGAACAGGGGGCTCATCGGGGAGCTGTTTTTT.

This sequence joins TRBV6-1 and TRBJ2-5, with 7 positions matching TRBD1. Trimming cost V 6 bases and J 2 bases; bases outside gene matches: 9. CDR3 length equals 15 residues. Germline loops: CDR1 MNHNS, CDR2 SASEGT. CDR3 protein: CASSRDPGQQETQYF. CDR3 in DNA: TGTGCCAGCAGCCGCGATCCGGGACAGCAAGAGACCCAGTACTTC.

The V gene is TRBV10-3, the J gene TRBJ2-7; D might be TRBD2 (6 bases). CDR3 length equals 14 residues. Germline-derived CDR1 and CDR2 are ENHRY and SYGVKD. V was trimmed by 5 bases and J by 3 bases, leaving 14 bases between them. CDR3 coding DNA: TGTGCCATCAGTCGATTTTCGGGGGACTACGAGCAGTACTTC. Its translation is CAISRFSGDYEQYF.

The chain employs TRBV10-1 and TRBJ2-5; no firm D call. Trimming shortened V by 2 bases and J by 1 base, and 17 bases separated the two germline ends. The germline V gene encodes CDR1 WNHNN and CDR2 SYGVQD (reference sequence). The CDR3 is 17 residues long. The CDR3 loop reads CASSEAKRSTVQETQYF. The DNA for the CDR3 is TGCGCCAGCAGTGAGGCCAAGAGGTCTACCGTCCAAGAGACCCAGTACTTC.

DNA of the CDR3: TGTGCCAGCAGCTTAGACCCTACAGGGGGCGCCTACAATGAGCAGTTCTTC. Protein product: CASSLDPTGGAYNEQFF. The rearrangement joins TRBV7-6 to TRBJ2-1; TRBD1 agrees at 9 bases. The CDR3 is made up of 17 amino acids. With 1 base clipped from V and 2 bases from J, the junction kept 6 bases outside the gene matches. Germline lookup yields CDR1 SGHVS and CDR2 FNYEAQ.

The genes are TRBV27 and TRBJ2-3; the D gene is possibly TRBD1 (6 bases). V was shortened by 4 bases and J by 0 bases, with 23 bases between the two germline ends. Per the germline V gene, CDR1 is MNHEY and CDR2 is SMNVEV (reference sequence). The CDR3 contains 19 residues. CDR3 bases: TGTGCCAGCAGTTCAGGGGCCTTGAGGATTGAACCTAGCACAGATACGCAGTATTTT. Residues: CASSSGALRIEPSTDTQYF.

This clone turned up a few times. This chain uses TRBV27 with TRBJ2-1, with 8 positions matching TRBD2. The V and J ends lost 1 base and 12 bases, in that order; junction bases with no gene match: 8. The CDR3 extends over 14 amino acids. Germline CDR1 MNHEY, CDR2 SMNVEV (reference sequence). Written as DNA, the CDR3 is TGTGCCAGCAGTTTATTTTCCATAGCGGGACTGCAGTTCTTC. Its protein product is CASSLFSIAGLQFF.

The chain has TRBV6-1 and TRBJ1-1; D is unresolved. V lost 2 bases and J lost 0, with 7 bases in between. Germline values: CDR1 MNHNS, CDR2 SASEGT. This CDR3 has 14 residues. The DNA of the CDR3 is TGTGCCAGCAGTGAACCCGCATTGAACACTGAAGCTTTCTTT. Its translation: CASSEPALNTEAFF.

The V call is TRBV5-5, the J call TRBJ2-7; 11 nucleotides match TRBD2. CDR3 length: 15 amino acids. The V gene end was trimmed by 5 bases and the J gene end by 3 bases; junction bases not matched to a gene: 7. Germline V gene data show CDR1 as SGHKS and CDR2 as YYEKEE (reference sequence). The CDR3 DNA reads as TGTGCCAGCAGATCGGGACTAGCGGATCTCTACGAGCAGTACTTC. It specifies CASRSGLADLYEQYF.

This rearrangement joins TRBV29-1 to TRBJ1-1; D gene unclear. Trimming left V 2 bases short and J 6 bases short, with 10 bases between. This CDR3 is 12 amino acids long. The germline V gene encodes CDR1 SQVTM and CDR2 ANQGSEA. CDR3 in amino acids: CSVELSPAEAFF. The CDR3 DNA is TGCAGCGTTGAATTGTCACCGGCTGAAGCTTTCTTT.

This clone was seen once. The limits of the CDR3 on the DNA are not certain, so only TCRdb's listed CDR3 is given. The CDR3: CASSFRFGGNTIYF. The rearrangement links TRBV5-6 to TRBJ1-3. The CDR3 extends over 14 residues, inclusive of both ends. Per the germline V gene, CDR1 is SGHDT and CDR2 is YYEEEE.

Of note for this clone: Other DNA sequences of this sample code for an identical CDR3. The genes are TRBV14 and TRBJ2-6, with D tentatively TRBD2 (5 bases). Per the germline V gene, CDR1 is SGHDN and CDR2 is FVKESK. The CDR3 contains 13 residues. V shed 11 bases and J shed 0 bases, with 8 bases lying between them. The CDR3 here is CASRDSGANVLTF. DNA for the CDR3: TGTGCCTCCCGGGACTCTGGGGCCAACGTCCTGACTTTC.

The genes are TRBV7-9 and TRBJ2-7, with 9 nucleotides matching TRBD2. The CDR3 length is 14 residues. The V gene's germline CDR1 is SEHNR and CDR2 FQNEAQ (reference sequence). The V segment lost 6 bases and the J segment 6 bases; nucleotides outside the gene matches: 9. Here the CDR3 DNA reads TGTGCCAGCAGTCCCGGGCGGGAGGGCGGCGAGCAGTACTTC. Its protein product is CASSPGREGGEQYF.

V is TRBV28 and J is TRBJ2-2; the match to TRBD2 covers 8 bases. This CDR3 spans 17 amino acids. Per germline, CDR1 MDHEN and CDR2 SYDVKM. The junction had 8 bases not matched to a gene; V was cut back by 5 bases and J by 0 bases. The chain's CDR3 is CASSIREGLANTGELFF. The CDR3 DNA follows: TGTGCCAGCAGTATCCGGGAGGGGCTAGCGAACACCGGGGAGCTGTTTTTT.

The CDR3 nucleotides read TGTGCCAGTAGTATTGGACGGGGTGGCAATGAGCAGTTCTTC. Translated: CASSIGRGGNEQFF. This sequence joins TRBV19 and TRBJ2-1; D perhaps matches TRBD2 (5 bases). The CDR3 length is 14 residues. Germline V gene sequence: CDR1 LNHDA, CDR2 SQIVND (reference sequence). V shed 3 bases and J shed 6 bases, with 12 bases lying between them.

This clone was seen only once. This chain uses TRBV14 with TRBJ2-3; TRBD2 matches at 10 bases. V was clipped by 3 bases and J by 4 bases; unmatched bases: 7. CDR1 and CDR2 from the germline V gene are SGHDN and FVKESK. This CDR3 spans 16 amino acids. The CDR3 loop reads CASSQGSGRAADTQYF. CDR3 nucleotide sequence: TGTGCCAGCAGCCAGGGGAGCGGGAGGGCCGCAGATACGCAGTATTTT.